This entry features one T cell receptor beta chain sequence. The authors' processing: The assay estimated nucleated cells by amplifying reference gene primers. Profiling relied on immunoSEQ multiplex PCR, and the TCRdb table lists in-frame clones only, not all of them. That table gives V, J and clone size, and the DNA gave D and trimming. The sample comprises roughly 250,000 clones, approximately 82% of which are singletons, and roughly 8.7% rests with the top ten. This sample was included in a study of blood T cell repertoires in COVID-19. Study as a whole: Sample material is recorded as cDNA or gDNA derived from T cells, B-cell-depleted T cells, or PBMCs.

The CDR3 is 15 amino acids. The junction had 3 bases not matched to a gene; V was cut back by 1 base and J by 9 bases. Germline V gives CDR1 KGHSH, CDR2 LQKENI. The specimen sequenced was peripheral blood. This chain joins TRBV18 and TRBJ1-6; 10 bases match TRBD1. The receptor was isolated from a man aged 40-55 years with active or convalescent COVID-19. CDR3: CASSPRQGASSPLHF. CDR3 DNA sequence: TGTGCCAGCTCACCACGACAGGGGGCATCTTCACCCCTCCACTTT.